Listed below are T cell receptor beta chains from one sample, sequenced in a study of PD-1 blockade in classical Hodgkin lymphoma. Assay: immunoSEQ multiplex PCR; the TCRdb copy retains only in-frame clones and omits some. The sample includes more than 40,000 clones, 76% of them seen just once. Specimen: peripheral blood mononuclear cells (PBMCs), collected at baseline. The receptors come from a human donor with classical Hodgkin lymphoma. CDR3s include the opening cysteine and the closing phenylalanine or tryptophan. A D gene is named only where the DNA matches it firmly. Clone size is given for some rows only: seen once, a few or many times, or a class if the clone is expanded.

j_call: TRBJ2-5; clone_size: NA; d_call: NA; v_call: TRBV19; cdr3_nt: TGTGCCAGTAGTAACCTTCAAGAGACCCAGTACTTC; cdr3_aa: CASSNLQETQYF
j_call: TRBJ2-3; clone_size: NA; d_call: NA; v_call: TRBV7-9; cdr3_nt: TGTGCCAGCAGCTTAGCGCCTTCACCGGGAGATACGCAGTATTTT; cdr3_aa: CASSLAPSPGDTQYF
j_call: TRBJ1-2; clone_size: NA; d_call: NA; v_call: TRBV30; cdr3_nt: TGTGCCTGGAGCAACCCGTGGGCTAACTATGGCTACACCTTC; cdr3_aa: CAWSNPWANYGYTF
j_call: TRBJ1-3; clone_size: NA; d_call: NA; v_call: TRBV2; cdr3_nt: TGTGCCAGCATATGGGGGTGGAGCACCATATATTTT; cdr3_aa: CASIWGWSTIYF
j_call: TRBJ2-1; clone_size: NA; d_call: TRBD2; v_call: TRBV11-1; cdr3_nt: TGTGCCAGCAGCAGTCTAGCGGGAGGCCGAAACAATGAGCAGTTCTTC; cdr3_aa: CASSSLAGGRNNEQFF
j_call: TRBJ1-1; clone_size: NA; d_call: NA; v_call: TRBV6-9; cdr3_nt: TGTGCCAGCAGTTACGGCAGGAACACTGAAGCTTTCTTT; cdr3_aa: CASSYGRNTEAFF
j_call: TRBJ1-1; clone_size: few; d_call: NA; v_call: TRBV11-2; cdr3_nt: TGTGCCAGCAGCTTAGGGGGAGGGAACACTGAAGCTTTCTTT; cdr3_aa: CASSLGGGNTEAFF
j_call: TRBJ1-3; clone_size: NA; d_call: NA; v_call: TRBV14; cdr3_nt: TGTGCCAGCAGCCAACGGGGGCTCATTGGCGGAAACACCATATATTTT; cdr3_aa: CASSQRGLIGGNTIYF
j_call: TRBJ2-2; clone_size: NA; d_call: NA; v_call: TRBV7-2; cdr3_nt: TGTGCCAGCAACAACAGGGCCGGGGAGCTGTTTTTT; cdr3_aa: CASNNRAGELFF
j_call: TRBJ2-1; clone_size: NA; d_call: TRBD2; v_call: TRBV9; cdr3_nt: TGTGCCAGCAGCGCTGACGGCGGGAGCATCTACAATGAGCAGTTCTTC; cdr3_aa: CASSADGGSIYNEQFF
j_call: TRBJ1-5; clone_size: NA; d_call: TRBD1; v_call: TRBV28; cdr3_nt: TGTGCCAGCAGTTCTTACAGGGGCGGTCAGCCCCAGCATTTT; cdr3_aa: CASSSYRGGQPQHF
j_call: TRBJ2-3; clone_size: NA; d_call: NA; v_call: TRBV27; cdr3_nt: TGTGCCAGCAGTCCGCCCTCGGCGGCTACCGGCACAGATACGCAGTATTTT; cdr3_aa: CASSPPSAATGTDTQYF
j_call: TRBJ1-2; clone_size: NA; d_call: NA; v_call: TRBV6-5; cdr3_nt: TGTGCCAGCAGTTACGGGGCATTAGCTAACTATGGCTACACCTTC; cdr3_aa: CASSYGALANYGYTF
j_call: TRBJ2-3; clone_size: few; d_call: NA; v_call: TRBV6-4; cdr3_nt: TGTGCCAGGGAGCACGGGACTTCAGATACGCAGTATTTT; cdr3_aa: CAREHGTSDTQYF
j_call: TRBJ2-1; clone_size: few; d_call: TRBD2; v_call: TRBV28; cdr3_nt: TGTGCCAGCAGTTCGACGGGACTAGCGGGAGACGTGCAGTTCTTC; cdr3_aa: CASSSTGLAGDVQFF
j_call: TRBJ1-4; clone_size: NA; d_call: TRBD1; v_call: TRBV4-3; cdr3_nt: TGCGCCAGCAGCGCGACAGGGAGGGGTGAAAAACTGTTTTTT; cdr3_aa: CASSATGRGEKLFF
j_call: TRBJ2-7; clone_size: NA; d_call: TRBD2; v_call: TRBV7-2; cdr3_nt: TGTGCCAGCAGCTCTCAGGTTTCTAGCGGGAGCCCCTACGAGCAGTACTTC; cdr3_aa: CASSSQVSSGSPYEQYF
j_call: TRBJ2-7; clone_size: NA; d_call: NA; v_call: TRBV6-5; cdr3_nt: TGTGCCAGCAGTTACTTTGGGGGAGGCTACTACGAGCAGTACTTC; cdr3_aa: CASSYFGGGYYEQYF
j_call: TRBJ2-7; clone_size: NA; d_call: NA; v_call: TRBV27; cdr3_nt: TGTGCCAGCACCCCACTTCGTCCTGCCGGGCCCTACGAGCAGTACTTC; cdr3_aa: CASTPLRPAGPYEQYF
j_call: TRBJ2-2; clone_size: NA; d_call: TRBD1; v_call: TRBV29-1; cdr3_nt: TGCAGCGCCGCCGGACAGGGGGACACCGGGGAGCTGTTTTTT; cdr3_aa: CSAAGQGDTGELFF
j_call: TRBJ2-7; clone_size: few; d_call: NA; v_call: TRBV14; cdr3_nt: TGTGCCAGCAGCCAAGGGAACGGGATCGAGCAGTACTTC; cdr3_aa: CASSQGNGIEQYF
j_call: TRBJ1-5; clone_size: many; d_call: NA; v_call: TRBV7-3; cdr3_nt: TGTGCCAGCAGCTTGGGTTCAGGTTCGAATCAGCCCCAGCATTTT; cdr3_aa: CASSLGSGSNQPQHF
j_call: TRBJ2-7; clone_size: many; d_call: NA; v_call: TRBV6-6; cdr3_nt: TGTGCCAGCAGTTACAGGCAGGGCCTGAACGAGCAGTACTTC; cdr3_aa: CASSYRQGLNEQYF
j_call: TRBJ1-5; clone_size: NA; d_call: TRBD1; v_call: TRBV6-5; cdr3_nt: TGTGCCAGCAGTACCGGGACAGTTAATCAGCCCCAGCATTTT; cdr3_aa: CASSTGTVNQPQHF
j_call: TRBJ2-7; clone_size: few; d_call: NA; v_call: TRBV7-2; cdr3_nt: TGTGCCAGCAGCTCCCTTGATTACGAGCAGTACTTC; cdr3_aa: CASSSLDYEQYF
j_call: TRBJ2-5; clone_size: NA; d_call: NA; v_call: TRBV6-4; cdr3_nt: TGTGCCAGCAGCCGGGACACCCAAGAGACCCAGTACTTC; cdr3_aa: CASSRDTQETQYF
j_call: TRBJ2-1; clone_size: NA; d_call: TRBD2; v_call: TRBV25-1; cdr3_nt: TGTGCCAGCAGTCTTCTCAGCGGGAGGGAGAGTGAGCAGTTCTTC; cdr3_aa: CASSLLSGRESEQFF
j_call: TRBJ1-2; clone_size: NA; d_call: NA; v_call: TRBV18; cdr3_nt: TGTGCCAGCTCACCACCTGTACTCCTAAGCTACACCTTC; cdr3_aa: CASSPPVLLSYTF
j_call: TRBJ2-7; clone_size: NA; d_call: NA; v_call: TRBV6-5; cdr3_nt: TGTGCCAGCAGTCAATCCTTGACAGGTTCCGTGCAGTACTTC; cdr3_aa: CASSQSLTGSVQYF
j_call: TRBJ1-2; clone_size: few; d_call: NA; v_call: TRBV19; cdr3_nt: TGTGCCAGTAGTATAGCACCGATGGGCTATGGCTACACCTTC; cdr3_aa: CASSIAPMGYGYTF
j_call: TRBJ2-7; clone_size: NA; d_call: TRBD2; v_call: TRBV28; cdr3_nt: TGTGCCAGCAGTTTAGGTATTGGACTAGCGGGAGGGTCTGAGCAGTACTTC; cdr3_aa: CASSLGIGLAGGSEQYF
j_call: TRBJ1-1; clone_size: NA; d_call: NA; v_call: TRBV21-1; cdr3_nt: TGTGCCAGCAGCAAAGGGACCAACAGGGGGCGCGGGACTGAAGCTTTCTTT; cdr3_aa: CASSKGTNRGRGTEAFF
j_call: TRBJ2-6; clone_size: NA; d_call: TRBD1; v_call: TRBV19; cdr3_nt: TGTGCCAGTACCTCGGACAGGGGGCTATCTGGGGCCAACGTCCTGACTTTC; cdr3_aa: CASTSDRGLSGANVLTF
j_call: TRBJ1-1; clone_size: NA; d_call: NA; v_call: TRBV28; cdr3_nt: TGTGCCAGCGGGCTGGTGGGGGCATGGGAAGCTTTCTTT; cdr3_aa: CASGLVGAWEAFF
j_call: TRBJ2-5; clone_size: NA; d_call: NA; v_call: TRBV6-5; cdr3_nt: TGTGCCAGCAGTTACTCTTCGGGGGAGGCGACCCAGTACTTC; cdr3_aa: CASSYSSGEATQYF
j_call: TRBJ2-7; clone_size: NA; d_call: NA; v_call: TRBV19; cdr3_nt: TGTGCCAGTAGCCCTAGAACAGAAAGCTCCTACGAGCAGTACTTC; cdr3_aa: CASSPRTESSYEQYF
j_call: TRBJ2-2; clone_size: medium-sized; d_call: NA; v_call: TRBV7-2; cdr3_nt: TGTGCCAGCAGCTTAGAGGGGTCCGGGGAGCTGTTTTTT; cdr3_aa: CASSLEGSGELFF
j_call: TRBJ1-6; clone_size: NA; d_call: TRBD1; v_call: TRBV6-5; cdr3_nt: TGTGCCAGCAGTCCCCAGACAGGGGGCAGTTCACCCCTCCACTTT; cdr3_aa: CASSPQTGGSSPLHF
j_call: TRBJ2-1; clone_size: NA; d_call: NA; v_call: TRBV6-4; cdr3_nt: TGTGCCAGCAGTGTGTACTCTAACAATGAGCAGTTCTTC; cdr3_aa: CASSVYSNNEQFF
j_call: TRBJ1-1; clone_size: NA; d_call: NA; v_call: TRBV6-5; cdr3_nt: TGTGCCAGCAGTTACGGGACACCCAACACTGAAGCTTTCTTT; cdr3_aa: CASSYGTPNTEAFF
j_call: TRBJ2-2; clone_size: NA; d_call: NA; v_call: TRBV11-1; cdr3_nt: TGTGCCAGCAGCTTAAATATAGGGAACGGGGAGCTGTTTTTT; cdr3_aa: CASSLNIGNGELFF
j_call: TRBJ2-2; clone_size: NA; d_call: NA; v_call: TRBV7-9; cdr3_nt: TGTGCCAGCAGCTCTCCCTCTCGGGGACCGAACACCGGGGAGCTGTTTTTT; cdr3_aa: CASSSPSRGPNTGELFF
j_call: TRBJ1-6; clone_size: NA; d_call: NA; v_call: TRBV6-6; cdr3_nt: TGTGCCAGCAGTTACTCACCGGACAGTAATTCACCCCTCCACTTT; cdr3_aa: CASSYSPDSNSPLHF
j_call: TRBJ1-1; clone_size: NA; d_call: TRBD1; v_call: TRBV5-3; cdr3_nt: TGTGCCCGCTGGACAGGGGGCACTGAAGCTTTCTTT; cdr3_aa: CARWTGGTEAFF
j_call: TRBJ1-1; clone_size: few; d_call: NA; v_call: TRBV30; cdr3_nt: TGTGCCTGGAGTCCGGCGGGGGGTTCAGCTTTCTTT; cdr3_aa: CAWSPAGGSAFF